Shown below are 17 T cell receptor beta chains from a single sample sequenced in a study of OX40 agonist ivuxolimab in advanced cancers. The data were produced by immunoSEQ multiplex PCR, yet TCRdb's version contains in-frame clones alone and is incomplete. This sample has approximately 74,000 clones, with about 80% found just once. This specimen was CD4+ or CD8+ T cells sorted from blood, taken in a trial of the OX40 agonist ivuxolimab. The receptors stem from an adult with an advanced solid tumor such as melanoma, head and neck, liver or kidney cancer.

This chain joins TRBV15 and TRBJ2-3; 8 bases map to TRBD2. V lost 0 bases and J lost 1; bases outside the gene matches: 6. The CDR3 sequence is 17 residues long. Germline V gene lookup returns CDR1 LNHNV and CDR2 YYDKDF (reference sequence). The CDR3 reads CATSREPLAARTDTQYF. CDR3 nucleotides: TGTGCCACCAGCAGAGAGCCACTAGCGGCGCGCACAGATACGCAGTATTTT.

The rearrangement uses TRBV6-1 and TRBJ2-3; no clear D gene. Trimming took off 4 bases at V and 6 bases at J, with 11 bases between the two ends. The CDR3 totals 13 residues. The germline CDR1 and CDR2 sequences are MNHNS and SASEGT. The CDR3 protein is CASSVPILDTQYF. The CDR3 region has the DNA TGTGCCAGCAGTGTGCCAATTCTGGATACGCAGTATTTT.

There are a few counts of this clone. The CDR3 here is CASSATSELEQYF. The CDR3 region has the DNA TGTGCCAGCAGCGCTACTAGCGAACTCGAGCAGTACTTC. The V gene is TRBV5-6, the J gene TRBJ2-7, with 7 bases identical to TRBD2. The CDR3 sequence is 13 residues long. The J segment lost 6 bases and the V segment lost 4 bases, leaving 7 bases of the junction unmatched. Per the germline V gene, CDR1 is SGHDT and CDR2 is YYEEEE.

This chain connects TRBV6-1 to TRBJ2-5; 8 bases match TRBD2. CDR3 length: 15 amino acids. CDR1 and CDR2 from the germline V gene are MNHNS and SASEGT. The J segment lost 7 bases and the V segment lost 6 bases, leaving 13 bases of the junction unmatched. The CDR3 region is CASSPRGGGSVTQYF. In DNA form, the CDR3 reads TGTGCCAGCAGCCCCCGCGGCGGGGGGAGTGTGACCCAGTACTTC.

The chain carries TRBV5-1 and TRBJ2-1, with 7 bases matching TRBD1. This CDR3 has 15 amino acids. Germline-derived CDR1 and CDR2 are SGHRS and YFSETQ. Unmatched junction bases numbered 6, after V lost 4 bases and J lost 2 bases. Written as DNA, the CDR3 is TGCGCCAGCAGCCAGGGGACAGACACCTACAATGAGCAGTTCTTC. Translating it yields CASSQGTDTYNEQFF.

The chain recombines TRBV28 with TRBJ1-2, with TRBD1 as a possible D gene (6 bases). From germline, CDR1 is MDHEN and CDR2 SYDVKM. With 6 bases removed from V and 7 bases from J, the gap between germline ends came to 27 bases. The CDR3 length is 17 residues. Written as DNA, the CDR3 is TGTGCCAGCAGCCTTCGGGGGGCCACCAGGTCTCGGAGTGGCTACACCTTC. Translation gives CASSLRGATRSRSGYTF.

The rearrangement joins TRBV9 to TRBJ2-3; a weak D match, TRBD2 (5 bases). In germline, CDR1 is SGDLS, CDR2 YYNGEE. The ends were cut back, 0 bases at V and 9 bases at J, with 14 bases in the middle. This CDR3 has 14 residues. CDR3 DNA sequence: TGTGCCAGCAGCGTAGATGAGGGCCGGACGACGCAGTATTTT. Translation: CASSVDEGRTTQYF.

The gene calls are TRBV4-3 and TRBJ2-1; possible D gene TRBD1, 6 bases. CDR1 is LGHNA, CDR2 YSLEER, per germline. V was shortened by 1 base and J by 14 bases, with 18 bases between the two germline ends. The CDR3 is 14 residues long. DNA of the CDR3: TGCGCCAGCAGCCAAGGGGTCCAGGGGTTGGATGAGTTCTTC. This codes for CASSQGVQGLDEFF.

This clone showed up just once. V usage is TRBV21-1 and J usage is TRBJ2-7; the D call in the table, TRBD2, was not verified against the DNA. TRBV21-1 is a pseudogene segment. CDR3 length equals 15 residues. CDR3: CANDGGGAGSYEQYV. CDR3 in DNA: TGTGCCAACGACGGGGGGGGAGCGGGTTCCTACGAGCAGTACGTC.

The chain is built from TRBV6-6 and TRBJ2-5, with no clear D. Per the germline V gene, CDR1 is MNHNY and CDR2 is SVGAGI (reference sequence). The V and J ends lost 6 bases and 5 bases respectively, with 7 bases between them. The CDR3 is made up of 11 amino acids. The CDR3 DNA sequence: TGTGCCAGCAGCTCCGGGGAGACCCAGTACTTC. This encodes CASSSGETQYF.

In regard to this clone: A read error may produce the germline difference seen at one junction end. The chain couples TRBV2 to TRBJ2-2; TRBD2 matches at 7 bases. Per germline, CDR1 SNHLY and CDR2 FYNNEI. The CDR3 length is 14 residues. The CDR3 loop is CASSGRELTWELFF. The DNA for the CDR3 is TGTGCCAGCAGTGGGCGGGAGCTCACCTGGGAGCTGTTTTTT.

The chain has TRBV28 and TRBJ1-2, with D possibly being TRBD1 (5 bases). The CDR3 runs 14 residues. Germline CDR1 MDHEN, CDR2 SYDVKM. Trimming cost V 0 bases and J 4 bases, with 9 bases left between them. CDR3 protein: CASSLWGVSYGYTF. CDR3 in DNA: TGTGCCAGCAGTTTATGGGGGGTTAGCTATGGCTACACCTTC.

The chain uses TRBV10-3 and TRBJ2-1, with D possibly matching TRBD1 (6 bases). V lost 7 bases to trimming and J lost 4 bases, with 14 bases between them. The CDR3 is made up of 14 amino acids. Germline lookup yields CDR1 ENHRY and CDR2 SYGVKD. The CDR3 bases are TGTGCCATCATGGGCGGACAGCAGTACAATGAGCAGTTCTTC. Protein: CAIMGGQQYNEQFF.

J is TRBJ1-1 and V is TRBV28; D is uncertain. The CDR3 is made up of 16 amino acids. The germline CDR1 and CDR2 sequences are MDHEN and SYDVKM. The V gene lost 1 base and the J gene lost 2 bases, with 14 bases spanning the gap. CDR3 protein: CASSLSLRQFNTEAFF. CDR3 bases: TGTGCCAGCAGTTTATCCTTGAGGCAGTTCAACACTGAAGCTTTCTTT.

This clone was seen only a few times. In DNA, the CDR3 is TGTGCCAGCAGCCCGGGGCCCGCACGTCCACCCATATATTTT. Protein: CASSPGPARPPIYF. The chain couples TRBV14 to TRBJ1-3; TRBD1 is a possible D gene (5 bases). The CDR3 has 14 residues. Germline CDR1 reads SGHDN; CDR2 reads FVKESK. The V end lost 4 bases, the J end lost 11 bases, and 18 bases lay between the germline ends.

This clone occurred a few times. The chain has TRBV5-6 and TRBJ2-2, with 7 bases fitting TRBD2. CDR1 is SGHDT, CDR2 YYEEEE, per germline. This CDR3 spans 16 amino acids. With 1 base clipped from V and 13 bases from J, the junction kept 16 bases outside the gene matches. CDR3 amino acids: CASSLFIQTSIGGLFF. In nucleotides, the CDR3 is TGTGCCAGCAGCTTGTTCATACAGACTAGCATCGGTGGGCTGTTTTTT.

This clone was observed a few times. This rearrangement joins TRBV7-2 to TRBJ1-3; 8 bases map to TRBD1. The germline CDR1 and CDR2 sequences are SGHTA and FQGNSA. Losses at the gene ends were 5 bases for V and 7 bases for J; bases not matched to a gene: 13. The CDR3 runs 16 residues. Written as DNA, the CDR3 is TGTGCCAGCAGCCTTCGGGACAGGAGAGAGGGGAACACCATATATTTT. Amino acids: CASSLRDRREGNTIYF.